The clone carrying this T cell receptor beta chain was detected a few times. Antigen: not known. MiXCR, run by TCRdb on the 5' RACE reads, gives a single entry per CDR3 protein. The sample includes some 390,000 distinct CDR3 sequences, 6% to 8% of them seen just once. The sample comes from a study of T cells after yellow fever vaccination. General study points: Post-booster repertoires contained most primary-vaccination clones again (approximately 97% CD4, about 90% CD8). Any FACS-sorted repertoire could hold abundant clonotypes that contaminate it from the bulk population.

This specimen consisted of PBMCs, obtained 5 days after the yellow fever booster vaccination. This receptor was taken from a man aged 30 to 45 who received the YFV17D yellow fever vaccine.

CDR3 protein: CSATGVGGPTDTQYF. The DNA of the CDR3 is TGCAGCGCCACCGGAGTGGGAGGCCCCACAGATACGCAGTATTTT. The chain carries TRBV29-1 and TRBJ2-3, with a weak D call TRBD2 (6 bases). This CDR3 contains 15 residues. Trimming pared 7 bases from V and 2 bases from J, leaving 19 bases between. The germline V gene has CDR1 SQVTM and CDR2 ANQGSEA.